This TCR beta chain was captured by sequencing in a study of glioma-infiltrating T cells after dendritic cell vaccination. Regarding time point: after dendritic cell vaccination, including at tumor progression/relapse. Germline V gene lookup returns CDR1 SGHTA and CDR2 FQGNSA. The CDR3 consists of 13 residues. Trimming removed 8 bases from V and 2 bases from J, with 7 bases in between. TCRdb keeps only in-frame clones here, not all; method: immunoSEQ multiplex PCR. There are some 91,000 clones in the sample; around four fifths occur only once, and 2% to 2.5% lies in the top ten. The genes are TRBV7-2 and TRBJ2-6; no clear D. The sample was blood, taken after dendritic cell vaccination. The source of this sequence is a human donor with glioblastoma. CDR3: CASLSPGANVLTF. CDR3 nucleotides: TGTGCCAGCCTGAGCCCTGGGGCCAACGTCCTGACTTTC.